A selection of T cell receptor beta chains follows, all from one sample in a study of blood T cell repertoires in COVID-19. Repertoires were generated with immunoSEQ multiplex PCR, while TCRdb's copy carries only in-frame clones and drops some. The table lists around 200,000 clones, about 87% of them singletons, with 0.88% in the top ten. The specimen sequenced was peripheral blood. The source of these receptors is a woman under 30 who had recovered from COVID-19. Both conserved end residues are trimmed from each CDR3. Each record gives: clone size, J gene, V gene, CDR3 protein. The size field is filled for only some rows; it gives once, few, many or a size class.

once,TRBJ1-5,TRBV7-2,ASRLGQGARQPQH
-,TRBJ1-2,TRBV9,ASSAGTVLYGYT
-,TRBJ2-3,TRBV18,ASAGLSTDTQY
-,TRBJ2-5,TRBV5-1,ASSSGTAQETQY
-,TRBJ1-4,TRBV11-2,ASSPGTGGPVNEKLF
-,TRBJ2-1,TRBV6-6,ASSPTSGIAYEQF
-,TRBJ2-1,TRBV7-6,ASSFEDKVEQF
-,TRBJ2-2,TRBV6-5,ASTPSGNTGELF
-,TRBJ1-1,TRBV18,ASSPGFRGTEAF
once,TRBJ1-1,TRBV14,ASSLLRGTEAF
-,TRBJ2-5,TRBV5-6,ASSLLREGHH
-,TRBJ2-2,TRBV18,ASSPSTGTGHTGELF
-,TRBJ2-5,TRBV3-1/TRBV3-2,ASSGGAVETQY
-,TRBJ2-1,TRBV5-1,ASSQAGRSVDEQF
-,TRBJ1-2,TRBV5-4,ASSLTGAYYGYT
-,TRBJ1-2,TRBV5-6,ASSMGTAYGYT
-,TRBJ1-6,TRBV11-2,ASKGLFYSPLH
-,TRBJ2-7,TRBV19,ASSKRTGSYEQY
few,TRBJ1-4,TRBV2,ASSDWGRRGEKLF
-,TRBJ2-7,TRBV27,ASSSLPGDEQY
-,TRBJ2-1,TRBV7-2,ASSFPLAGNNEQF
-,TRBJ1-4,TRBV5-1,ASSLGQGWTNEKLF
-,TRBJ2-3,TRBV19,ASSMDPREVGDTQY
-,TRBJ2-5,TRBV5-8,ASSTTGVAETQY
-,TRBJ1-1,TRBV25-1,ASTFNSRNTEAF
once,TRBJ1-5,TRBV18,ASSPPKAGGNQPQH
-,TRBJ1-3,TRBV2,ASSDRGLSGNTIY
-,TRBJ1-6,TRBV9,ASSGGQYNSPLH